The present TCR beta chain was sequenced within a study of monozygotic twins with inflammatory bowel disease. Study observations and caveats: There was no way to distinguish the different T cell subtypes.

With respect to this clonotype: The antigen is unknown.

This CDR3 contains 14 residues. Germline V gene data show CDR1 as SGHAT and CDR2 as FQNNGV. Amplification of TCRalpha and TCRbeta cDNA involved two nested PCRs that ran for approximately 17 and 9 cycles. TCRdb reprocessed the 5' RACE reads; each CDR3 protein has one entry and no DNA is given. Its listing shows about 420,000 distinct CDR3 sequences. This sequence joins TRBV11-2 and TRBJ1-2; without DNA, the TCRdb call of TRBD1 cannot be checked. This TCR derives from a human donor with ulcerative colitis or Crohn's disease, or a healthy co-twin of an affected twin (not recorded which). The sequencing input was blood. CDR3 amino acids: CASSPLDRAYGYTF.